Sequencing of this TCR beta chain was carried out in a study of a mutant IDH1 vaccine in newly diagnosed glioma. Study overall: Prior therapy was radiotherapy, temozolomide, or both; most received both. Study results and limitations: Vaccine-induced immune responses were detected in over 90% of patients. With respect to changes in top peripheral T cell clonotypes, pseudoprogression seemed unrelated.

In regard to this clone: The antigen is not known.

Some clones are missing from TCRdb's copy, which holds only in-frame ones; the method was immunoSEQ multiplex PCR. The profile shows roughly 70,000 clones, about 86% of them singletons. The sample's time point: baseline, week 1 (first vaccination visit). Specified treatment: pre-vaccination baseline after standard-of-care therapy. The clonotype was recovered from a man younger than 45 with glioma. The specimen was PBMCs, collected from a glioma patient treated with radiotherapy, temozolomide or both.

CDR3 sequence reads: CASSFRTGHNQPQHF. In DNA form, the CDR3 reads TGTGCCAGCAGCTTTAGGACAGGCCACAATCAGCCCCAGCATTTT. This chain uses TRBV6-1 with TRBJ1-5, with 7 nucleotides matching TRBD1. CDR1 is MNHNS, CDR2 SASEGT, per germline. This CDR3 is 15 amino acids long. The ends lost 6 bases at V and 3 bases at J; junction bases unmatched: 8.